The clone carrying this T cell receptor beta chain was counted a few times. The antigen is undetermined. Between the trimmed V and J ends, which lost 4 bases and 4 bases, there was a span of 12 bases. CDR1 is SQVTM and CDR2 is ANQGSEA in the germline V gene. CDR3 length: 13 amino acids. Sequencing templates came from extracted RNA that was reverse transcribed into cDNA. Method: immunoSEQ multiplex PCR; TCRdb's copy keeps in-frame clones and lacks some. The table includes 100,000 to 150,000 clones, around 48% detected once. The sample belongs to a study of CD8+ T cells in alopecia areata. Study-wide points: Researchers report lesional scalp, most notably alopecia totalis/universalis, outstripped normal scalp in clonality. Mouse data revealed clearer TCR sharing than patient data did, a gap possibly tied to HLA.

Lesional scalp punch biopsies and peripheral blood came from alopecia areata patients. The sequenced sample was NKG2D-low CD8+ T cells sorted from blood. V gene TRBV29-1 combines with J gene TRBJ2-3, with no clear D. The sequence was collected from a human donor with alopecia areata. The CDR3 region has the DNA TGCAGCGTTGCCGTGGGGTACGCAGATACGCAGTATTTT. As protein: CSVAVGYADTQYF.